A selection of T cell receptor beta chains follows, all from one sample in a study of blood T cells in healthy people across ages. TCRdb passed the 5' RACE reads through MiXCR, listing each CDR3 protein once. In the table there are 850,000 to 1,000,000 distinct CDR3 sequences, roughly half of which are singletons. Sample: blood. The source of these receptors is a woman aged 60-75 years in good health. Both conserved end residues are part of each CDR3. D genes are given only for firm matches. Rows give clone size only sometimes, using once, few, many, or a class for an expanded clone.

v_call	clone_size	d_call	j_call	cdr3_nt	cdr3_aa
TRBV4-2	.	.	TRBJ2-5	TGTGCCAGCAGCCGAACGTTCGGGGCCCAAGAGACCCAGTACTTC	CASSRTFGAQETQYF
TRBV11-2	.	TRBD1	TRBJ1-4	TGTGCCAGCAGCTTTGGGACAGGGATAAATGAAAAGCTGTTTTTT	CASSFGTGINEKLFF
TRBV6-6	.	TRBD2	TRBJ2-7	TGTGCCAGCAGCCACGGGGGGATCTACGAGCAGTACTTC	CASSHGGIYEQYF
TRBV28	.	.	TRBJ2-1	TGTGCCAGCGAGATTCCCGGGCCCATTAATGAGCAGTTCTTC	CASEIPGPINEQFF
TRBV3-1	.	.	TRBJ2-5	TGTGCCAGCAGCCGGGGCAGCGTACAAGAGACCCAGTACTTC	CASSRGSVQETQYF
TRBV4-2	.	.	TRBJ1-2	TGTGCCAGCAGCCAAGACAGTAACTATGGCTACACCTTC	CASSQDSNYGYTF
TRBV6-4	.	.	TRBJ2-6	TGTGCCAGTGGGACAACTGGGGCCAACGTCCTGACTTTC	CASGTTGANVLTF
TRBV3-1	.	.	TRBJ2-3	TGTGCCAGCAGCCAAAATCATGCGGGGGATACGCAGTATTTT	CASSQNHAGDTQYF
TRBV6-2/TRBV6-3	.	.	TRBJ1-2	TGTGCCAGCAGGCGGACACCTTATGGCTACACCTTC	CASRRTPYGYTF
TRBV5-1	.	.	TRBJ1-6	TGCGCCAGCAGCTTGGCCGACCCAACGGACGGTTCACCCCTCCACTTT	CASSLADPTDGSPLHF
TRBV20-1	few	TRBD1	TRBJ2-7	TGCAGTGCTATCGACAGGGCCTACGAGCAGTACTTC	CSAIDRAYEQYF
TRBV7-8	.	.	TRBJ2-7	TGTGCCAGCAGCTTAGCGGCGACGGTCACCTACGAGCAGTACTTC	CASSLAATVTYEQYF
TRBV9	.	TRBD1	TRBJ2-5	TGTGCCAGCAGCCGTGGGACAGGGGGCGGTAAACAAGAGACCCAGTACTTC	CASSRGTGGGKQETQYF
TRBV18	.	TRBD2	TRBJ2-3	TGTGCCAGCTCACAACCGGGACTAGTGTTACCCACAGATACGCAGTATTTT	CASSQPGLVLPTDTQYF
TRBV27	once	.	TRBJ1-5	TGTGCCAGCAGTTTTGACTCCTATCAGCCCCAGCATTTT	CASSFDSYQPQHF
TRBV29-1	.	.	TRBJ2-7	TGCAGCGTTGTGGCGGGATACAATGAGCAGTACTTC	CSVVAGYNEQYF
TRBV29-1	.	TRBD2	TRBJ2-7	TGCAGCGTTGAAGGCACGACTAGCGGGAGTACCGATGAGCAGTACTTC	CSVEGTTSGSTDEQYF
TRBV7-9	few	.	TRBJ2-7	TGTGCCAGCAACCAACTAGTCTCCTACGAGCAGTACTTC	CASNQLVSYEQYF
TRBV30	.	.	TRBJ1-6	TGTGCCTGGGGGTTCCGGGCCCAGTATAATTCACCCCTCCACTTT	CAWGFRAQYNSPLHF
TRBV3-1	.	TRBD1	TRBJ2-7	TGTGCCAGCAGACAAAACCCGGGACAGGGGGCTTACGAGCAGTACTTC	CASRQNPGQGAYEQYF
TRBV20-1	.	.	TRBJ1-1	TGCAGTGCTAGTCCGGGAATGAACACTGAAGCTTTCTTT	CSASPGMNTEAFF
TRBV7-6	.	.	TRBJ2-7	TGTGCCAGCAGCTTAGGTGGGCGGGCTAGCTCCTACGAGCAGTACTTC	CASSLGGRASSYEQYF
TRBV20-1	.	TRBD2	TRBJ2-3	TGCAGTGCTAGAGTCCTAGCGGGGCCCACAGATACGCAGTATTTT	CSARVLAGPTDTQYF
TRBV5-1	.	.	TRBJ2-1	TGCGCCAGCAGTCAAAGGTTGGCAGGGGAGAATGAGCAGTTCTTC	CASSQRLAGENEQFF
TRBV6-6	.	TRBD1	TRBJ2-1	TGTGCCAGCACCCCGCGGGGACAGGGGGCGGGTGAGCAGTTCTTC	CASTPRGQGAGEQFF
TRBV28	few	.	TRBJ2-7	TGTGCCAGCAGTACAGAGACCTTGACAGACTCCTACGAGCAGTACTTC	CASSTETLTDSYEQYF
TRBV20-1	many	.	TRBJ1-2	TGCAGTGCTAGCCTACAGGGCCTGAACTATGGCTACACCTTC	CSASLQGLNYGYTF
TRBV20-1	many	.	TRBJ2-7	TGCAGTGCTCCCGGGCAGACTGGATCCTACGAGCAGTACTTC	CSAPGQTGSYEQYF
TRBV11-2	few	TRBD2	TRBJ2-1	TGTGCCAGCAGCGCGGGGGTAGCGGGAGGTGGGCTCTACAATGAGCAGTTCTTC	CASSAGVAGGGLYNEQFF
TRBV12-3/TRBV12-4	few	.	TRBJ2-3	TGTGCCAGCAGCGGGGAGGCTTCGGTCACAGATACGCAGTATTTT	CASSGEASVTDTQYF
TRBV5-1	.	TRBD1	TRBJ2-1	TGCGCCAGCAGCCCTGGACAGGCTGGTGCTGAGCAGTTCTTC	CASSPGQAGAEQFF
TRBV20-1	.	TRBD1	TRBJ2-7	TGCAGTGCTAGCCGGGACAGCTCCTACGTGCAGTACTTC	CSASRDSSYVQYF
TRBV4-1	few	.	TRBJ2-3	TGCGCCAGCAGCCAAGAGTCGACTACCCGCACAGATACGCAGTATTTT	CASSQESTTRTDTQYF
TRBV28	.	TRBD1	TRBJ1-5	TGTGCCAGCAGTTCCAATCGACAGGGGCGTCAGCCCCAGCATTTT	CASSSNRQGRQPQHF
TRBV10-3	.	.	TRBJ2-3	TGTGCCATCAGTGCCGGGGGCGGTAACCCTAGCACAGATACGCAGTATTTT	CAISAGGGNPSTDTQYF
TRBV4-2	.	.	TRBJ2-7	TGTGCCAGCAGCCCTACTACCGAGACCTACGAGCAGTACTTC	CASSPTTETYEQYF
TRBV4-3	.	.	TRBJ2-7	TGCGCCAGCAGCCAAGGAGGGGTGGGAGACGAGCAGTACTTC	CASSQGGVGDEQYF
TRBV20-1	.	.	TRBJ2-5	TGCAGTGTTGGAGCGAGGTTTATCCATGAGCAGTACTTC	CSVGARFIHEQYF
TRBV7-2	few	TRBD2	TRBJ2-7	TGTGCCAGCAGCTTCTTTGTAGCGGGAGCCTACGAGCAGTACTTC	CASSFFVAGAYEQYF
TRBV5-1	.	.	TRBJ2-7	TGCGCCAGCAGCTTGTTTCTGTATGAGCAGTACTTC	CASSLFLYEQYF
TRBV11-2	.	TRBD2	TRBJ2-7	TGTGCCAGCAGCTACGAACTAGCGGGAGGGAACAATGAGCAGTACTTC	CASSYELAGGNNEQYF
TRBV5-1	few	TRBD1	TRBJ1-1	TGCGCCAGCAGCCCAACCCCGGACAGGGTTGGCACTGAAGCTTTCTTT	CASSPTPDRVGTEAFF
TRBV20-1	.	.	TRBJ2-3	TGCAGTGCTAGCCCTGCCCGAGCGGGCACGGCAGATACGCAGTATTTT	CSASPARAGTADTQYF
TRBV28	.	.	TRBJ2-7	TGTGCCAGCAGTACGATCCACACCACCCTACCGTCGGGGGAGCAGTACTTC	CASSTIHTTLPSGEQYF
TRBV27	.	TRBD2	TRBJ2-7	TGTGCCAGCAGGTGGTCGCGGGAGCCCTCCTACGAGCAGTACTTC	CASRWSREPSYEQYF
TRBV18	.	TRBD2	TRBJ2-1	TGTGCCAGCTCAATTGGCGGGAGTTATGATGAGCAGTTCTTC	CASSIGGSYDEQFF
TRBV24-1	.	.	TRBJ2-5	TGTGCCACCAGTGATTTGTGGCAGGGCACCCAGTACTTC	CATSDLWQGTQYF
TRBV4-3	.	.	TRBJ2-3	TGCGCCAGCAGCCAATCCCGGGGGTTCGGTCAGCCCCAGTATTTT	CASSQSRGFGQPQYF
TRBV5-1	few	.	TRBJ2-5	TGCGCCAGCAGCTTGATGGGGCAGTACCAAGAGACCCAGTACTTC	CASSLMGQYQETQYF
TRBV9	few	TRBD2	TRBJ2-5	TGTGCCAGCAGCCCTCGGGTGGGACTAGCGGGAGGTGAATTAAGGGAGACCCAGTACTTC	CASSPRVGLAGGELRETQYF
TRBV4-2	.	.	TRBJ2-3	TGTGCCAGCAGCCACCTTGGACAGAATCGGCCGTCGGATACAGATACGCAGTATTTT	CASSHLGQNRPSDTDTQYF
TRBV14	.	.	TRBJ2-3	TGTGCCAGCAGCCAAGATAACCGGAGGACGGGCACAGATACGCAGTATTTT	CASSQDNRRTGTDTQYF
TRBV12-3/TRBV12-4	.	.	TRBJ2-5	TGTGCCAGCAGCCCCGGGATAGCGTTGACCAATGAGCAGTACTTC	CASSPGIALTNEQYF
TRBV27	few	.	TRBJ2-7	TGTGCCAGCAGTCGAGGGGCTTTCGAGCAGTACTTC	CASSRGAFEQYF